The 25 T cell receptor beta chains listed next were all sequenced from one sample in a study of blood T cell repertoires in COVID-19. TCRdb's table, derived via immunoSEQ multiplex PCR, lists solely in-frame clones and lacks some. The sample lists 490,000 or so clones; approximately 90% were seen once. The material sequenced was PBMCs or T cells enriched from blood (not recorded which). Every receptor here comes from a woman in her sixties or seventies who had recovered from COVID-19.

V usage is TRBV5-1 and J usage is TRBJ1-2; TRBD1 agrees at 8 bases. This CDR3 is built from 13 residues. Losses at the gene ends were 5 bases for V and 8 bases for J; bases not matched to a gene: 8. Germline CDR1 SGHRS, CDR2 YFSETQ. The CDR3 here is CASSQGQGSGYTF. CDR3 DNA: TGCGCCAGCAGTCAAGGACAGGGTAGCGGCTACACCTTC.

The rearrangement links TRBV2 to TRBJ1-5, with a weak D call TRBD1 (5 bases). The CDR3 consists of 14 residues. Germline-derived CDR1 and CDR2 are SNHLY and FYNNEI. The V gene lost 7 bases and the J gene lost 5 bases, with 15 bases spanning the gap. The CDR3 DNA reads TGTGCCAGCACAGTTAACAAACAGGATCAGCCCCAGCATTTT. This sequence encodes CASTVNKQDQPQHF. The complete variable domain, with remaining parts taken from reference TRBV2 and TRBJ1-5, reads EPEVTQTPSHQVTQMGQEVILRCVPISNHLYFYWYRQILGQKVEFLVSFYNNEISEKSEIFDDQFSVERPDGSNFTLKIRSTKLEDSAMYFCASTVNKQDQPQHFGDGTRLSIL.

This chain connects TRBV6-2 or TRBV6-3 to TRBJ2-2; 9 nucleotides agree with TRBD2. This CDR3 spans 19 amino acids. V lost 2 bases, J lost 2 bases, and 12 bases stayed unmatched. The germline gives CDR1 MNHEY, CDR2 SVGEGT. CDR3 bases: TGTGCCAGCAGTTACCAACTCCCATTTAGCGGGGGTAACACCGGGGAGCTGTTTTTT. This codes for CASSYQLPFSGGNTGELFF.

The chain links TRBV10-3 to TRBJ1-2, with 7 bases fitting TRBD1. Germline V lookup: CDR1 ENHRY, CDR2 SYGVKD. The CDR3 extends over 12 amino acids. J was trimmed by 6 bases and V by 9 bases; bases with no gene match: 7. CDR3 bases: TGTGCCATACAGGGGCGCCTCGATGGCTACACCTTC. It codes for CAIQGRLDGYTF.

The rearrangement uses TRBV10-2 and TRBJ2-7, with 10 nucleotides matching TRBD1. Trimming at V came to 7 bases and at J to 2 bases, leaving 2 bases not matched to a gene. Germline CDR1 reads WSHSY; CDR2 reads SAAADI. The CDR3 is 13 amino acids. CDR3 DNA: TGCGCCAGCATGGGACAGGGGCCCTACGAGCAGTACTTC. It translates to CASMGQGPYEQYF.

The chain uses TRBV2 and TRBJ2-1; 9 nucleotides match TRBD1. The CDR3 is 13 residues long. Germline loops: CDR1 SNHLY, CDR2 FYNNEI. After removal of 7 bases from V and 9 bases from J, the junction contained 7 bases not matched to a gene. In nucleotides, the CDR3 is TGTGCCAGCAAGAGGGACAGGGAAGGTGAGCAGTTCTTC. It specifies CASKRDREGEQFF.

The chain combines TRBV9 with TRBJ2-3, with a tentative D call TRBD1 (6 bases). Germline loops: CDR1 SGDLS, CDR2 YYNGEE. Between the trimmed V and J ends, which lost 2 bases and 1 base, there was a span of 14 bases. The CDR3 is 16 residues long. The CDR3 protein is CASSVGQFEGTDTQYF. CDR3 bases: TGTGCCAGCAGCGTCGGACAGTTCGAAGGCACAGATACGCAGTATTTT.

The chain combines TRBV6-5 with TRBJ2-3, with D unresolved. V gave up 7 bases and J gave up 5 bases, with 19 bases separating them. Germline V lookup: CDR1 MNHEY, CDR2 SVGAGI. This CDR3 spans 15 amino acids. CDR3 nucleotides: TGTGCCAGCAAGAGGTTCCCGGCTGGCGTAGATACGCAGTATTTT. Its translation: CASKRFPAGVDTQYF.

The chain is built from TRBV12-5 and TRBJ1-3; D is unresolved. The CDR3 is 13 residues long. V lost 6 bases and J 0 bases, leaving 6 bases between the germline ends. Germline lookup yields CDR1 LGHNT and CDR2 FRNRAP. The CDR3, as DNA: TGTGCTAGTGGCCCCTACTCTGGAAACACCATATATTTT. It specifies CASGPYSGNTIYF.

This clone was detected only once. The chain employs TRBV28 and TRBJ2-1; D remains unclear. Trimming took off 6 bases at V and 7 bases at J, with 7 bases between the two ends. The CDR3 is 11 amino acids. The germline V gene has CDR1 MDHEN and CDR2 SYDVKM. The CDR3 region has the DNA TGTGCCAGCAGCAGACTTAATGAGCAGTTCTTC. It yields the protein CASSRLNEQFF.

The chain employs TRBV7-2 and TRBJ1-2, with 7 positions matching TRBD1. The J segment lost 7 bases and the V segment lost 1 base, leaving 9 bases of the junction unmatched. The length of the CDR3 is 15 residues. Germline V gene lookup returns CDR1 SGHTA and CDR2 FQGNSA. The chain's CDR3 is CASSLDSAGGSGYTF. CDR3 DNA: TGTGCCAGCAGCTTAGATTCGGCAGGGGGTAGTGGCTACACCTTC.

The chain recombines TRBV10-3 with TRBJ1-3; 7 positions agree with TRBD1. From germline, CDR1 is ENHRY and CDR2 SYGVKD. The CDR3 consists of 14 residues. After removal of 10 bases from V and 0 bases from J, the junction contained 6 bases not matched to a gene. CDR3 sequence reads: CATRQGSSGNTIYF. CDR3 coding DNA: TGTGCCACCCGACAGGGCAGCTCTGGAAACACCATATATTTT.

CDR3 sequence (DNA): TGTGCCAGCAGCCCCAGGGACGGGGGGTTAGGGGCTTTCTTT. Encoded protein: CASSPRDGGLGAFF. The chain employs TRBV5-8 and TRBJ1-1; D perhaps matches TRBD1 (5 bases). The CDR3 totals 14 residues. Germline values: CDR1 SGHTS, CDR2 YDEGEE. V lost 4 bases to trimming and J lost 11 bases, with 21 bases between them.

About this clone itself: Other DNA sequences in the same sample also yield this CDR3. The CDR3 DNA is TGTGCCAGCAGCTTGAACAGAGCTAACTATGGCTACACCTTC. This codes for CASSLNRANYGYTF. V usage is TRBV5-6 and J usage is TRBJ1-2, with D uncertain. The CDR3 totals 14 residues. V was cut by 1 base and J by 0 bases, with 7 bases left in between. The germline V gene encodes CDR1 SGHDT and CDR2 YYEEEE.

The CDR3 nucleotides are TGTGCCAGCAGCTTAGCGGGGACAGGCTATGGCTACACCTTC. It encodes CASSLAGTGYGYTF. The chain is built from TRBV7-9 and TRBJ1-2; 8 bases map to TRBD1. CDR3 size: 14 residues. CDR1 SEHNR and CDR2 FQNEAQ come from the germline V gene (reference sequence). V was pared by 0 bases and J by 4 bases, with 1 base of the junction left unmatched.

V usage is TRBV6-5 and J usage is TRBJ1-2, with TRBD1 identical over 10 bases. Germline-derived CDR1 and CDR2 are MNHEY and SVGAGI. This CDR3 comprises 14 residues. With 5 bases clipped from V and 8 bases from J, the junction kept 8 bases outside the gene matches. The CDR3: CASSRRQGAEGYTF. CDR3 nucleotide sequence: TGTGCCAGCAGTAGAAGACAGGGGGCGGAAGGCTACACCTTC.

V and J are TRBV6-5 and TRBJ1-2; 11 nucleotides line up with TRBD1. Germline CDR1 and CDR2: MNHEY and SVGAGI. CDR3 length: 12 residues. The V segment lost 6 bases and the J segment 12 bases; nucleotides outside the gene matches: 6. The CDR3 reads CASSRTGGVNTF. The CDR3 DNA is TGTGCCAGCAGCCGGACAGGGGGCGTGAACACCTTC.

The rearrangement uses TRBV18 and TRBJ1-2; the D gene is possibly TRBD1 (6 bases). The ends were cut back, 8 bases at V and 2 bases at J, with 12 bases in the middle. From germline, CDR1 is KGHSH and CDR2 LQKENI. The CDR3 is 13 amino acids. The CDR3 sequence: CASAADRNYGYTF. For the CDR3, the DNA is TGTGCCAGCGCCGCGGACAGAAACTATGGCTACACCTTC.

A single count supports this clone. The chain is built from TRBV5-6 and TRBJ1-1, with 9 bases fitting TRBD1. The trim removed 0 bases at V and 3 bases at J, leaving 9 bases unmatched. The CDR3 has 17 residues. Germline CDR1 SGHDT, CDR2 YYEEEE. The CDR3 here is CASSLALGTGFDTEAFF. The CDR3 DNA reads TGTGCCAGCAGCTTGGCCCTTGGGACAGGGTTTGACACTGAAGCTTTCTTT.

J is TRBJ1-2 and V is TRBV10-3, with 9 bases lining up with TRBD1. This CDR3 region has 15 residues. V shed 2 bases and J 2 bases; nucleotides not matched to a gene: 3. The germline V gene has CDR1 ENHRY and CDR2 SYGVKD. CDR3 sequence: CAISELQGANYGYTF. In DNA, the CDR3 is TGTGCCATCAGTGAGCTACAGGGGGCCAACTATGGCTACACCTTC.

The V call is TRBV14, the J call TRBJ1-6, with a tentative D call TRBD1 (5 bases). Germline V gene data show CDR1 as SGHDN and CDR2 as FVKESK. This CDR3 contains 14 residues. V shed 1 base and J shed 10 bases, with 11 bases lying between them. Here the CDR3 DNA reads TGTGCCAGCAGCCAAGTCGGGGGTGGGTCACCCCTCCACTTT. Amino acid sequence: CASSQVGGGSPLHF.

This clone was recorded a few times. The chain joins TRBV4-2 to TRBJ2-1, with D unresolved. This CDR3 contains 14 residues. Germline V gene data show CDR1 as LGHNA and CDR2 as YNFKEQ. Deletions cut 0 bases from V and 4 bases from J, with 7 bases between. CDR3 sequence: CASSQDESYNEQFF. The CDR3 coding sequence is TGTGCCAGCAGCCAAGATGAGAGTTACAATGAGCAGTTCTTC.

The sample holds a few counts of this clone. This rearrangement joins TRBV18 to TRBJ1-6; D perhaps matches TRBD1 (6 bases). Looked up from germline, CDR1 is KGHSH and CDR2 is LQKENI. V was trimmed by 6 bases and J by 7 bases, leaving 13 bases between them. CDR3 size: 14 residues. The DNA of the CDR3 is TGTGCCAGCTCGGACAGCTCCCACAATTCACCCCTCCACTTT. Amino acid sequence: CASSDSSHNSPLHF.

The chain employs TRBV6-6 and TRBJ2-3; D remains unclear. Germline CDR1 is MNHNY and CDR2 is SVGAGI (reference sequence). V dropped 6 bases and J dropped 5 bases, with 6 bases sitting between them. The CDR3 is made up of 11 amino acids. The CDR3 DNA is TGTGCCAGCAGCCCTAAAGATACGCAGTATTTT. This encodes CASSPKDTQYF.

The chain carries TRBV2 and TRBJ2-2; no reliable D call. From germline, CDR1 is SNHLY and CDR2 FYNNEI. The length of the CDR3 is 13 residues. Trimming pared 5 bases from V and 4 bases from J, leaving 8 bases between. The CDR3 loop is CASSRVSTGELFF. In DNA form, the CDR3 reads TGTGCCAGCAGTCGCGTTTCCACCGGGGAGCTGTTTTTT.